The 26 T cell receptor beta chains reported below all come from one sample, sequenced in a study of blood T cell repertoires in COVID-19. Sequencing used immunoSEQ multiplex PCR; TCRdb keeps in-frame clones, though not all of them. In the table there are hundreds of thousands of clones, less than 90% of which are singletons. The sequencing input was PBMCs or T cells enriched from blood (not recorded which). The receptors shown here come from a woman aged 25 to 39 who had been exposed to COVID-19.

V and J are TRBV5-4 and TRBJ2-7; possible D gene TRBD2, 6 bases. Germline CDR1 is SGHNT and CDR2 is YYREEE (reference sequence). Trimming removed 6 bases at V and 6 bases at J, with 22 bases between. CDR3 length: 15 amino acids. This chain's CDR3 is CASTPWRGESSEQYF. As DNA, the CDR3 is TGTGCCAGCACTCCCTGGAGGGGCGAATCTAGCGAGCAGTACTTC.

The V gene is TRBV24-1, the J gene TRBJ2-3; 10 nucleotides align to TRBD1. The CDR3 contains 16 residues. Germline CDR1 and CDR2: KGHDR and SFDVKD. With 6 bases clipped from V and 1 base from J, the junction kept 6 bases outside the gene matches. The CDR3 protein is CATSLTGGAGTDTQYF. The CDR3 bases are TGTGCCACCAGTCTGACAGGGGGCGCGGGCACAGATACGCAGTATTTT.

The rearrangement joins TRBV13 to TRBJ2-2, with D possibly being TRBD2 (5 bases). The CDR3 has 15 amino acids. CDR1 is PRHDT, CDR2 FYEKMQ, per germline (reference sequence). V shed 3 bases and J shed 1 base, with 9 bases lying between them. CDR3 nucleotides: TGTGCCAGCAGCTTTGAAGAGGGGAACACCGGGGAGCTGTTTTTT. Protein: CASSFEEGNTGELFF.

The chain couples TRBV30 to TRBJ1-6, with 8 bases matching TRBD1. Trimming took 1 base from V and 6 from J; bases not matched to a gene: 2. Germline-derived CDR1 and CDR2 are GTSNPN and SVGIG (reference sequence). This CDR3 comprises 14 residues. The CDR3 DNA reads TGTGCCTGGAGTGGACAGGGGAGTAATTCACCCCTCCACTTT. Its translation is CAWSGQGSNSPLHF. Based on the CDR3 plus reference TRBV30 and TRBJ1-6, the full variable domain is SQTIHQWPATLVQPVGSPLSLECTVEGTSNPNLYWYRQAAGRGLQLLFYSVGIGQISSEVPQNLSASRPQDRQFILSSKKLLLSDSGFYLCAWSGQGSNSPLHFGNGTRLTVT.

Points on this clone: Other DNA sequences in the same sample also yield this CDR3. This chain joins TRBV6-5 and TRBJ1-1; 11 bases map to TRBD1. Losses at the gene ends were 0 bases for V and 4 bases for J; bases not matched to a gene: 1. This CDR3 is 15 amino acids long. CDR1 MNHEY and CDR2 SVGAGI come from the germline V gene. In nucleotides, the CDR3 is TGTGCCAGCAGTTACTCCGGGACAGGGGGCACTGAAGCTTTCTTT. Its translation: CASSYSGTGGTEAFF.

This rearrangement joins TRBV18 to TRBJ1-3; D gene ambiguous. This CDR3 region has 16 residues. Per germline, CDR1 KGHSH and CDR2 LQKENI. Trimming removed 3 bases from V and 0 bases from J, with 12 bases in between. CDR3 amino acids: CASSPLAGISGNTIYF. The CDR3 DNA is TGTGCCAGCTCACCGTTGGCAGGCATCTCTGGAAACACCATATATTTT.

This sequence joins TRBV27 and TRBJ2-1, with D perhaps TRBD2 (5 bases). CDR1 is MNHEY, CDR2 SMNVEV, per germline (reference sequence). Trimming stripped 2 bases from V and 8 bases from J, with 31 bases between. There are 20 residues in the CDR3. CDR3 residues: CASSLESRAGGQPSPHEQFF. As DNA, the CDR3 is TGTGCCAGCAGTTTAGAATCCCGGGCCGGCGGGCAACCCAGCCCACATGAGCAGTTCTTC.

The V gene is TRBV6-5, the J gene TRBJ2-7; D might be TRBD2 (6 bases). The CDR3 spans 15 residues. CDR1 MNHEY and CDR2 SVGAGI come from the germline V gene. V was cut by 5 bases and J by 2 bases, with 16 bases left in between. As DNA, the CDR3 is TGTGCCAGCAGTCCCTCGGCAGGAGGGCCCTACGAGCAGTACTTC. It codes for CASSPSAGGPYEQYF.

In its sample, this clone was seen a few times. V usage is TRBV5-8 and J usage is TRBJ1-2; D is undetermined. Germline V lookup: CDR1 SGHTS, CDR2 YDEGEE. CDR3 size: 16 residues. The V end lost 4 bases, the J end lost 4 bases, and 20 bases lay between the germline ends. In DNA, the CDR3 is TGTGCCAGCAGCCCCGCCGCCAATCGCGCGATCTATGGCTACACCTTC. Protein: CASSPAANRAIYGYTF.

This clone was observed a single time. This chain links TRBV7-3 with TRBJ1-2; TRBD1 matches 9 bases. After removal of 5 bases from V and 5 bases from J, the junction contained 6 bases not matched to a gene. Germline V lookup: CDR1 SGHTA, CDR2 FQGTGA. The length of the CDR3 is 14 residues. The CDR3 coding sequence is TGTGCCAGCAGCCCCGGAGGGACAGGGTATGGCTACACCTTC. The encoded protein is CASSPGGTGYGYTF. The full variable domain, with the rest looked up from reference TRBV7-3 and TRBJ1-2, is GAGVSQTPSNKVTEKGKYVELRCDPISGHTALYWYRQSLGQGPEFLIYFQGTGAADDSGLPNDRFFAVRPEGSVSTLKIQRTERGDSAVYLCASSPGGTGYGYTFGSGTRLTVV.

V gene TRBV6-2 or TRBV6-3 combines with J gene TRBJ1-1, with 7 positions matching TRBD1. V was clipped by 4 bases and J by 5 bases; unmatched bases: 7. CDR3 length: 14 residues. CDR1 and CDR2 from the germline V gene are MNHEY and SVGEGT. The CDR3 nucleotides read TGTGCCAGCAGTTTAAAGGGGGCATGGACTGAAGCTTTCTTT. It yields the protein CASSLKGAWTEAFF.

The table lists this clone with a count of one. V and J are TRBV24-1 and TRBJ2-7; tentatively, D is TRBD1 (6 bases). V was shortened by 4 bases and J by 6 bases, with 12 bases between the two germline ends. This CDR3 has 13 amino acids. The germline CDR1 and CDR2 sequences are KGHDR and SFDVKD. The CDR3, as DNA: TGTGCCACCAGTGACTTAACAGGGCCCGAGCAGTACTTC. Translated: CATSDLTGPEQYF.

CDR3 DNA sequence: TGCGCCAGCAGCTTGGGTCCAGGCACCGGGGAGCTGTTTTTT. Protein product: CASSLGPGTGELFF. The genes are TRBV5-1 and TRBJ2-2; no firm D call. Germline V gene data show CDR1 as SGHRS and CDR2 as YFSETQ. Trimming cost V 0 bases and J 4 bases, with 7 bases left between them. The CDR3 extends over 14 amino acids.

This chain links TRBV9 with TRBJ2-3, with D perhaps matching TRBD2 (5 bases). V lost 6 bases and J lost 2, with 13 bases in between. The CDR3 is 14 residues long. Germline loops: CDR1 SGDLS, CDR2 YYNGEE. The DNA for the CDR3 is TGTGCCAGCACGCAAACCGGGGTCACAGATACGCAGTATTTT. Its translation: CASTQTGVTDTQYF.

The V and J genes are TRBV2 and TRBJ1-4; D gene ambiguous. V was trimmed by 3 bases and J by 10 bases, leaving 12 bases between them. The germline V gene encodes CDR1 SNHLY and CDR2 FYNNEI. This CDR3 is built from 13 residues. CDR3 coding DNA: TGTGCCAGCAGTGAGAGTACTCTAGGAAAACTGTTTTTT. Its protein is CASSESTLGKLFF.

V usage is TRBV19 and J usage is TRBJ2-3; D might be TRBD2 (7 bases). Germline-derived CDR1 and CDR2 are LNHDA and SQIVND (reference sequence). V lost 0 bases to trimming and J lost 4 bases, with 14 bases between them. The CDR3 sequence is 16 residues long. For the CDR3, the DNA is TGTGCCAGTAGTATAGAGGGGCAGGGGAGGGCAGATACGCAGTATTTT. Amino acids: CASSIEGQGRADTQYF.

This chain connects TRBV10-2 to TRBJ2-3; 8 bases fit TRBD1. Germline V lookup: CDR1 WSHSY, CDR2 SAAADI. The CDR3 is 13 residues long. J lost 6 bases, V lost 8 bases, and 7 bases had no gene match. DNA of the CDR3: TGCGCCAGCCGCCAGGGGGCGGCGGATACGCAGTATTTT. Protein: CASRQGAADTQYF.

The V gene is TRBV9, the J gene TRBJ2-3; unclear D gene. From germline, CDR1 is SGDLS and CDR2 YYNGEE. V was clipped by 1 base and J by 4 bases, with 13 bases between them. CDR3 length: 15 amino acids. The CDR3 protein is CASSVSPRLADTQYF. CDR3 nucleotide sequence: TGTGCCAGCAGCGTATCCCCTAGGCTGGCAGATACGCAGTATTTT. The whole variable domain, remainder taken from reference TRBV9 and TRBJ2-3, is DSGVTQTPKHLITATGQRVTLRCSPRSGDLSVYWYQQSLDQGLQFLIQYYNGEERAKGNILERFSAQQFPDLHSELNLSSLELGDSALYFCASSVSPRLADTQYFGPGTRLTVL.

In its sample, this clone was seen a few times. CDR3 amino acids: CANTPGQGVSPLHF. In nucleotides, the CDR3 is TGTGCCAACACTCCGGGACAGGGTGTTTCACCCCTCCACTTT. This rearrangement joins TRBV21-1 to TRBJ1-6; whether TRBD1, the table's D call, matches the DNA was not checked. TRBV21-1 has pseudogene status. This CDR3 region has 14 residues.

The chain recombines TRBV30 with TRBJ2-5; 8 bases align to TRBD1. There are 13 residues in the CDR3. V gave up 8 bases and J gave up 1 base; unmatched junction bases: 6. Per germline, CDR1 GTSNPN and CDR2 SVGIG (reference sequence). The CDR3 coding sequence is TGTGCCAGATCAACAGGGGGCCAAGAGACCCAGTACTTC. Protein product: CARSTGGQETQYF. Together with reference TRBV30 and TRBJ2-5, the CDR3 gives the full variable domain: SQTIHQWPATLVQPVGSPLSLECTVEGTSNPNLYWYRQAAGRGLQLLFYSVGIGQISSEVPQNLSASRPQDRQFILSSKKLLLSDSGFYLCARSTGGQETQYFGPGTRLLVL.

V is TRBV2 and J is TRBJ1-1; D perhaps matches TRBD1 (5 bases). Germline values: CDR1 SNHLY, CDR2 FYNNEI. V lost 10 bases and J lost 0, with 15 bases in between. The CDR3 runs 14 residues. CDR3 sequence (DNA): TGTGCCAACCAACAGGAACCCATGAACACTGAAGCTTTCTTT. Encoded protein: CANQQEPMNTEAFF.

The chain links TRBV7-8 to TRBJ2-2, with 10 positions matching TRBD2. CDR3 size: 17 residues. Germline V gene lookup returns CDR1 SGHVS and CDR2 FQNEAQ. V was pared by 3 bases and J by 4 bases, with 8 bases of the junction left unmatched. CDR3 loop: CASSFPSGGRLTGELFF. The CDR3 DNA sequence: TGTGCCAGCAGCTTTCCTAGCGGGGGCCGACTCACCGGGGAGCTGTTTTTT.

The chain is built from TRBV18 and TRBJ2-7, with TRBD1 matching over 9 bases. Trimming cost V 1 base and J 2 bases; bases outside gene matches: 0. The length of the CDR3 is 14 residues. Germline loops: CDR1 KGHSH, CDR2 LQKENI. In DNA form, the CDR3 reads TGTGCCAGCTCACCACGGACAGGGGCCTACGAGCAGTACTTC. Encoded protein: CASSPRTGAYEQYF.

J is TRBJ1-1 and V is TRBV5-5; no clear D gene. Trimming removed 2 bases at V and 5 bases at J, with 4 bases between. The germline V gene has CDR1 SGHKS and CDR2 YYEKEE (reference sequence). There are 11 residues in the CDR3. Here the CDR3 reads CASSFYTEAFF. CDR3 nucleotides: TGTGCCAGCAGCTTTTATACTGAAGCTTTCTTT.

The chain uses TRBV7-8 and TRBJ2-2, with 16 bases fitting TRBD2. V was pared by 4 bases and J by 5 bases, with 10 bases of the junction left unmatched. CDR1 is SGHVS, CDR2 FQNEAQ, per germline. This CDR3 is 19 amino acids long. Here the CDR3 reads CASSSNGTSGGVRTGELFF. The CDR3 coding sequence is TGTGCCAGCAGCTCTAACGGGACTAGCGGGGGGGTCAGGACCGGGGAGCTGTTTTTT.

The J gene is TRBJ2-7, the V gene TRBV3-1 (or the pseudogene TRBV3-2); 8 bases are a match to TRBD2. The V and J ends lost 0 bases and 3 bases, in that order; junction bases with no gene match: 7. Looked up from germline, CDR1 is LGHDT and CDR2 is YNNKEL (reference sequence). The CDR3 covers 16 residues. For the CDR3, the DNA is TGTGCCAGCAGCCAAGATCGGGGGGGCTATAGCTACGAGCAGTACTTC. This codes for CASSQDRGGYSYEQYF.